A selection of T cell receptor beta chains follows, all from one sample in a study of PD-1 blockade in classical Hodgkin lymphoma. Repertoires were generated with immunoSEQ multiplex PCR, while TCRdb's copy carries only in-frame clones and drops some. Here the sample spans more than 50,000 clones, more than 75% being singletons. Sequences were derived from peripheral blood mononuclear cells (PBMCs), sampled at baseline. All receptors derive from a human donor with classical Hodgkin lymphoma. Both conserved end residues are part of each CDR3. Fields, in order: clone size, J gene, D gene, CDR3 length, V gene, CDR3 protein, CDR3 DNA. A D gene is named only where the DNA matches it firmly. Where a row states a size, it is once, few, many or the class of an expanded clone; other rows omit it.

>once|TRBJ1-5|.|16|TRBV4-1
CASSGNREGGNQPQHF
TGCGCCAGCAGCGGAAACAGGGAGGGGGGCAATCAGCCCCAGCATTTT
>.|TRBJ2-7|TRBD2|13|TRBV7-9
CASSLGGTYEQYF
TGTGCCAGCAGCTTGGGAGGGACCTACGAGCAGTACTTC
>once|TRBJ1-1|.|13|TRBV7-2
CASLLGSNTEAFF
TGTGCCAGCTTGCTAGGATCTAACACTGAAGCTTTCTTT
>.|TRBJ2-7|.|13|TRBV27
CASSFRSLYEQYF
TGTGCCAGCAGTTTCCGATCCTTATACGAGCAGTACTTC
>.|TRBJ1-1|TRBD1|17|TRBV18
CASSPLPTGGRNTEAFF
TGTGCCAGCTCACCACTTCCTACAGGGGGAAGGAACACTGAAGCTTTCTTT
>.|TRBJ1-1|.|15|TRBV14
CASSLNPQWNTEAFF
TGTGCCAGCAGTCTGAACCCCCAGTGGAACACTGAAGCTTTCTTT
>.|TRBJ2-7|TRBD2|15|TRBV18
CASSPVAGGLNEQYF
TGTGCCAGCTCACCGGTAGCGGGAGGCCTAAACGAGCAGTACTTC
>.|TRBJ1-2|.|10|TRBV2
CASRGGPTTF
TGTGCCAGCAGAGGAGGGCCCACTACCTTC
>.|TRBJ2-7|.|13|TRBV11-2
CASSFYSAYEQYF
TGTGCCAGCAGCTTTTATTCGGCATACGAGCAGTACTTC
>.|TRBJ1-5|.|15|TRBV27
CASSLPSRGNQPQHF
TGTGCCAGCAGTTTACCCTCCCGTGGCAATCAGCCCCAGCATTTT
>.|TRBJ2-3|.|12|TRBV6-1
CASSVPSDTQYF
TGTGCCAGCAGTGTCCCTTCAGATACGCAGTATTTT
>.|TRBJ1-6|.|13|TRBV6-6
CASGAPGQSPLHF
TGTGCCAGCGGCGCCCCGGGACAATCTCCCCTCCACTTT
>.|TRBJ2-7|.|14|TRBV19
CASSPRGGWYEQYF
TGTGCCAGTAGTCCCCGAGGGGGGTGGTACGAGCAGTACTTC
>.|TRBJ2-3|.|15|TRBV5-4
CAAKGMDSSTDTQYF
TGTGCCGCCAAGGGGATGGATTCTAGCACAGATACGCAGTATTTT
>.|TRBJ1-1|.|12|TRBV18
CASSPDRGWAFF
TGTGCCAGCTCACCCGACAGAGGATGGGCTTTCTTT
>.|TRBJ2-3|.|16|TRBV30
CAWSTVGRPASDTQYF
TGTGCCTGGAGTACCGTGGGGAGGCCGGCGTCAGATACGCAGTATTTT
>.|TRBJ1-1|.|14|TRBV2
CASRARTMNTEAFF
TGTGCCAGCAGGGCGAGGACCATGAACACTGAAGCTTTCTTT
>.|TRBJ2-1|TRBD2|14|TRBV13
CASSLAGGYNEQFF
TGTGCCAGCAGCTTAGCGGGAGGCTACAATGAGCAGTTCTTC
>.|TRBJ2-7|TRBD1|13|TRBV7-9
CASSPGTDYEQYF
TGTGCCAGCAGCCCAGGGACAGATTACGAGCAGTACTTC
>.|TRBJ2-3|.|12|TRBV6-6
CASSGTQDTQYF
TGTGCCAGCAGCGGGACCCAAGATACGCAGTATTTT
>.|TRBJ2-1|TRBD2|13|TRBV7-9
CASSRTSGGEQFF
TGTGCCAGCAGCAGGACTAGCGGGGGTGAGCAGTTCTTC
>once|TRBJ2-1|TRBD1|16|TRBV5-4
CASSSIPGQGADEQFF
TGTGCCAGCAGCTCAATACCGGGACAGGGGGCCGATGAGCAGTTCTTC
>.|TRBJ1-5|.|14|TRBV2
CASSEWNQNQPQHF
TGTGCCAGCAGTGAATGGAACCAAAATCAGCCCCAGCATTTT
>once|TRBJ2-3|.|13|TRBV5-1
CASSFFNTDTQYF
TGCGCCAGCAGCTTTTTCAACACAGATACGCAGTATTTT
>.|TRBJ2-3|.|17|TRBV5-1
CASSLPRTLASTDTQYF
TGCGCCAGCAGCTTGCCTCGGACTCTTGCTTCAACAGATACGCAGTATTTT
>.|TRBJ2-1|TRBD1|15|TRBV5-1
CASVWGTGGPNEQFF
TGCGCCAGCGTATGGGGAACAGGGGGACCCAATGAGCAGTTCTTC
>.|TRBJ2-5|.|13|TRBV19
CASSTTGRETQYF
TGTGCCAGTAGTACTACAGGGAGAGAGACCCAGTACTTC
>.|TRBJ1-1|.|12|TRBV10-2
CASSERGAEAFF
TGCGCCAGCAGTGAGCGAGGGGCTGAAGCTTTCTTT
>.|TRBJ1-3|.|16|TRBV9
CASSVGEARSGNTIYF
TGTGCCAGCAGCGTAGGAGAGGCCCGCTCTGGAAACACCATATATTTT
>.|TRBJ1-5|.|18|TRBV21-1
CASSYRQTPPFSNQPQHF
TGTGCCAGCAGCTACCGACAGACGCCTCCTTTTAGCAATCAGCCCCAGCATTTT
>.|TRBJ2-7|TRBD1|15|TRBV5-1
CASSHGQGATYEQYF
TGCGCCAGCAGCCATGGACAGGGGGCTACCTACGAGCAGTACTTC
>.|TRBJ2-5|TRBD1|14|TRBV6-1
CASGPPGQKETQYF
TGTGCCAGCGGACCTCCGGGACAGAAAGAGACCCAGTACTTC
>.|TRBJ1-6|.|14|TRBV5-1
CASSPTGTNSPLHF
TGCGCCAGCAGCCCCACAGGGACCAATTCACCCCTCCACTTT
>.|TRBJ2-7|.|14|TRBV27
CASSFRDSSYEQYF
TGTGCCAGCAGTTTTAGGGATAGCTCCTACGAGCAGTACTTC
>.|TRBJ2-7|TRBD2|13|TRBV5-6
CASSSGGSYEQYF
TGTGCCAGCAGCTCGGGGGGCTCCTACGAGCAGTACTTC
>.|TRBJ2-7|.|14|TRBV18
CASSPGHNAYEQYF
TGTGCCAGCTCACCGGGACACAACGCCTACGAGCAGTACTTC
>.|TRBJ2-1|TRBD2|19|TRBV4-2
CASSQESAGGPGGVNEQFF
TGTGCCAGCAGCCAAGAGTCAGCGGGGGGCCCAGGGGGGGTCAATGAGCAGTTCTTC